A single sample gave rise to the 23 T cell receptor beta chains below, sequenced in a study of blood T cell repertoires in COVID-19. Some clones are missing from TCRdb's copy, which holds only in-frame ones; the method was immunoSEQ multiplex PCR. The sample consists of some 460,000 clones, roughly 91% of them appearing once. The specimen sequenced was peripheral blood. The receptor set was obtained from a woman aged 30 to 39 with acute or convalescent COVID-19.

Here the CDR3 DNA reads TGTGCCAGTGGCTTTGGCGGGCTGAACACTGAAGCTTTCTTT. Translated, it gives CASGFGGLNTEAFF. The rearrangement links TRBV19 to TRBJ1-1; no clear D gene. Germline lookup yields CDR1 LNHDA and CDR2 SQIVND (reference sequence). Trimming stripped 8 bases from V and 0 bases from J, with 13 bases between. The CDR3 has 14 amino acids.

This chain uses TRBV11-2 with TRBJ2-7; tentative D call: TRBD2 (5 bases). Germline V lookup: CDR1 SGHAT, CDR2 FQNNGV. V gave up 6 bases and J gave up 0 bases, with 18 bases separating them. This CDR3 is built from 16 residues. CDR3 sequence reads: CASRSSPSGNSYEQYF. CDR3 DNA: TGTGCCAGCAGATCTTCCCCGTCCGGGAACTCCTACGAGCAGTACTTC.

The rearrangement links TRBV24-1 to TRBJ1-2; D possibly corresponds to TRBD1 (5 bases). V shed 2 bases and J shed 5 bases, with 14 bases lying between them. There are 15 residues in the CDR3. Germline V gives CDR1 KGHDR, CDR2 SFDVKD. CDR3 coding DNA: TGTGCCACCAGTGATTCAGGGAGGGTCCAGTATGGCTACACCTTC. This translates into CATSDSGRVQYGYTF.

The rearrangement joins TRBV30 to TRBJ1-2, with TRBD1 matching over 9 bases. The ends lost 6 bases at V and 7 bases at J; junction bases unmatched: 9. Germline V lookup: CDR1 GTSNPN, CDR2 SVGIG (reference sequence). The CDR3 loop spans 13 amino acids. This CDR3 reads CACRDRVLCGYTF. DNA of the CDR3: TGTGCCTGCCGGGACAGGGTTTTATGTGGCTACACCTTC.

The genes are TRBV5-4 and TRBJ2-1; D is possibly TRBD1 (5 bases). V gave up 4 bases and J gave up 6 bases, with 14 bases separating them. This CDR3 has 14 amino acids. Germline loops: CDR1 SGHNT, CDR2 YYREEE (reference sequence). The CDR3 is CASSAVRGLNEQFF. DNA of the CDR3: TGTGCCAGCAGCGCCGTTAGGGGCCTCAATGAGCAGTTCTTC.

This chain joins TRBV7-6 and TRBJ2-3, with D maybe TRBD2 (7 bases). Trimming removed 2 bases from V and 1 base from J, with 10 bases in between. This CDR3 comprises 15 residues. CDR1 SGHVS and CDR2 FNYEAQ come from the germline V gene. The CDR3 spells CASSLWGGGTDTQYF. The CDR3 bases are TGTGCCAGCAGCTTATGGGGGGGCGGCACAGATACGCAGTATTTT.

This rearrangement joins TRBV27 to TRBJ2-3; 11 bases fit TRBD2. Trimming at V came to 6 bases and at J to 4 bases, leaving 9 bases not matched to a gene. The V gene's germline CDR1 is MNHEY and CDR2 SMNVEV (reference sequence). The CDR3 is made up of 16 amino acids. The CDR3 nucleotides read TGTGCCAGCAGGCCCCCGGGACTAGCGGTCGCAGATACGCAGTATTTT. This encodes CASRPPGLAVADTQYF.

The chain employs TRBV9 and TRBJ2-1, with D tentatively TRBD1 (6 bases). Germline CDR1 and CDR2: SGDLS and YYNGEE. CDR3 length: 16 residues. The ends were cut back, 4 bases at V and 2 bases at J, with 16 bases in the middle. CDR3 protein: CASSQPGTTAYNEQFF. The CDR3 nucleotides read TGTGCCAGCAGCCAACCCGGGACAACAGCCTACAATGAGCAGTTCTTC.

The chain recombines TRBV19 with TRBJ2-7; TRBD2 matches at 7 bases. Per germline, CDR1 LNHDA and CDR2 SQIVND (reference sequence). CDR3 size: 14 residues. J was trimmed by 5 bases and V by 7 bases; bases with no gene match: 11. CDR3 residues: CASKEGTNTHEQYF. The CDR3 region has the DNA TGTGCCAGTAAGGAGGGGACTAATACCCACGAGCAGTACTTC.

This rearrangement joins TRBV5-1 to TRBJ2-5; D is perhaps TRBD2 (7 bases). Germline V gene sequence: CDR1 SGHRS, CDR2 YFSETQ. The CDR3 loop spans 14 amino acids. Trimming removed 1 base at V and 4 bases at J, with 11 bases between. CDR3 DNA sequence: TGCGCCAGCAGCTTGACGGGGGGCGGAGAGACCCAGTACTTC. It yields the protein CASSLTGGGETQYF.

This chain joins TRBV12-3 or TRBV12-4 and TRBJ2-7; 8 nucleotides agree with TRBD1. The CDR3 contains 13 residues. With V trimmed by 4 bases and J by 6 bases, 5 bases remained unmatched. CDR3 region: CASSSGTGFEQYF. The CDR3 region has the DNA TGTGCCAGCAGTTCCGGGACAGGCTTCGAGCAGTACTTC.

V gene TRBV3-1 (or the pseudogene TRBV3-2) combines with J gene TRBJ2-6; TRBD2 is a possible D gene (7 bases). The V end was cut by 4 bases, the J end by 4 bases, with 17 bases between. The germline V gene encodes CDR1 LGHDT and CDR2 YNNKEL (reference sequence). This CDR3 has 17 residues. The CDR3 region is CASSLGGRRSGANVLTF. The CDR3 coding sequence is TGTGCCAGCAGCCTGGGGGGGCGTAGGTCCGGGGCCAACGTCCTGACTTTC.

This chain connects TRBV6-6 to TRBJ2-1, with a possible D match to TRBD1 (6 bases). The CDR3 is 14 residues long. V lost 6 bases and J 8 bases, leaving 17 bases between the germline ends. Germline values: CDR1 MNHNY, CDR2 SVGAGI (reference sequence). The CDR3 DNA follows: TGTGCCAGCAGCCACGGGGCAGGGGCGTATGAGCAGTTCTTC. This gives the protein CASSHGAGAYEQFF.

The V call is TRBV28, the J call TRBJ2-5; 13 nucleotides align to TRBD2. The CDR3 is made up of 16 amino acids. Germline assignment: CDR1 MDHEN and CDR2 SYDVKM. V trimming: 5 bases; J trimming: 1 base; junction bases outside the gene matches: 4. The DNA of the CDR3 is TGTGCCAGCAGTATACTAGCGGGGGGGCTCCAAGAGACCCAGTACTTC. This encodes CASSILAGGLQETQYF.

As regards this clone: The sample holds other DNA sequences that translate to the same CDR3. J is TRBJ1-5 and V is TRBV3-1 (or the pseudogene TRBV3-2); 7 positions agree with TRBD1. Germline values: CDR1 LGHDT, CDR2 YNNKEL (reference sequence). The CDR3 is made up of 13 amino acids. J was trimmed by 5 bases and V by 4 bases; bases with no gene match: 2. The CDR3 sequence is CASSRDRDQPQHF. Here the CDR3 DNA reads TGTGCCAGCAGCCGGGACAGAGATCAGCCCCAGCATTTT.

The chain uses TRBV10-3 and TRBJ1-1; no definite D call. The CDR3 has 12 amino acids. V shed 11 bases and J shed 4 bases, with 14 bases lying between them. Germline values: CDR1 ENHRY, CDR2 SYGVKD. The DNA for the CDR3 is TGTGCCTCCCAGTCGAACATCACTGAAGCTTTCTTT. Translating it yields CASQSNITEAFF.

This chain links TRBV7-3 with TRBJ2-5; 9 bases are a match to TRBD2. The V gene's germline CDR1 is SGHTA and CDR2 FQGTGA. The CDR3 covers 15 residues. V gave up 3 bases and J gave up 4 bases; unmatched junction bases: 6. The CDR3 here is CASSFRGGAGETQYF. In nucleotides, the CDR3 is TGTGCCAGCAGCTTTCGCGGGGGGGCAGGAGAGACCCAGTACTTC. The whole variable domain, filled in from reference TRBV7-3 and TRBJ2-5, reads GAGVSQTPSNKVTEKGKYVELRCDPISGHTALYWYRQSLGQGPEFLIYFQGTGAADDSGLPNDRFFAVRPEGSVSTLKIQRTERGDSAVYLCASSFRGGAGETQYFGPGTRLLVL.

CDR3 protein: CASSLSLRLQETQYF. CDR3 nucleotide sequence: TGTGCCAGCAGCTTAAGTTTGAGACTTCAAGAGACCCAGTACTTC. The V and J genes are TRBV7-9 and TRBJ2-5; unclear D gene. V was cut by 2 bases and J by 2 bases, with 12 bases left in between. Germline V gene sequence: CDR1 SEHNR, CDR2 FQNEAQ (reference sequence). CDR3 length: 15 residues.

The chain couples TRBV6-7 to TRBJ1-2; 9 bases are a match to TRBD1. Being an ORF, TRBV6-7 has a function that is uncertain. The CDR3 loop spans 17 amino acids. The V segment lost 5 bases and the J segment 1 base; nucleotides outside the gene matches: 11. The CDR3 DNA follows: TGTGCCAGCAGTAACCGGGACAGGGCTTTCGGTAACTATGGCTACACCTTC. It encodes CASSNRDRAFGNYGYTF.

This chain connects TRBV5-1 to TRBJ2-5; 9 bases match TRBD2. V shed 0 bases, J shed 2 bases, and the junction held 2 bases outside the gene matches. The CDR3 has 15 amino acids. Germline-derived CDR1 and CDR2 are SGHRS and YFSETQ. CDR3 loop: CASSLVTSGQETQYF. CDR3 DNA: TGCGCCAGCAGCTTGGTGACTAGCGGACAAGAGACCCAGTACTTC. The full variable domain, completed using reference TRBV5-1 and TRBJ2-5, is KAGVTQTPRYLIKTRGQQVTLSCSPISGHRSVSWYQQTPGQGLQFLFEYFSETQRNKGNFPGRFSGRQFSNSRSEMNVSTLELGDSALYLCASSLVTSGQETQYFGPGTRLLVL.

Points on this clone: Germline is not matched at one junction end, which may reflect a read error. V gene TRBV23-1 combines with J gene TRBJ2-7; 8 positions match TRBD1. TRBV23-1 is recorded as an ORF, its role being uncertain. The CDR3 has 16 amino acids. CDR3 sequence reads: CASGQGAQSLSSEQYF. The CDR3 DNA sequence: TGCGCCAGCGGGCAGGGGGCCCAATCCCTCTCCTCCGAGCAGTACTTC.

This clone was found once. This chain links TRBV28 with TRBJ1-2; no definite D call. V shed 3 bases and J shed 5 bases, with 10 bases lying between them. The CDR3 is 13 residues long. Germline CDR1 reads MDHEN; CDR2 reads SYDVKM. The chain's CDR3 is CASSLAEQYGYTF. CDR3 coding DNA: TGTGCCAGCAGTTTGGCCGAACAGTATGGCTACACCTTC.

The chain has TRBV27 and TRBJ2-2; no reliable D call. Trimming cost V 1 base and J 5 bases, with 8 bases left between them. Germline V gene lookup returns CDR1 MNHEY and CDR2 SMNVEV (reference sequence). The CDR3 has 14 residues. The CDR3: CASSLFLGTGELFF. In nucleotides, the CDR3 is TGTGCCAGCAGTTTATTTCTAGGAACCGGGGAGCTGTTTTTT.